Following are 5 T cell receptor beta chains from one sample sequenced in a study of identical twins. TCRdb re-called the 5' RACE reads through MiXCR, storing one row per CDR3 protein. The sample yields 500,000 to 650,000 distinct CDR3 sequences, about a fifth seen once. These data were likewise used in another study, on yellow fever vaccine responses in identical twins.

The source material was CD4+ T cells sorted from blood. The receptor source for this set is a woman in her late teens or twenties in good health.

The chain couples TRBV6-8 to TRBJ2-5, with unresolved D. Germline loops: CDR1 MNHGY, CDR2 SAAAGT. V lost 0 bases and J lost 3, with 11 bases in between. The CDR3 has 15 residues. The CDR3 region has the DNA TGTGCCAGCAGTTACTCTCGGCTGACGAAAGAGACCCAGTACTTC. Its protein is CASSYSRLTKETQYF.

This clonotype was observed a handful of times. The J gene is TRBJ1-2, the V gene TRBV9, with D possibly matching TRBD1 (6 bases). From germline, CDR1 is SGDLS and CDR2 YYNGEE. The CDR3 consists of 13 residues. Trimming removed 7 bases at V and 4 bases at J, with 14 bases between. The CDR3 sequence: CASWGGRSYGYTF. The CDR3 coding sequence is TGTGCCAGCTGGGGGGGGCGTTCCTATGGCTACACCTTC.

This clonotype has only a few counts. This rearrangement joins TRBV20-1 to TRBJ2-5, with 10 bases matching TRBD2. The CDR3 has 14 residues. Germline CDR1 is DFQATT and CDR2 is SNEGSKA (reference sequence). With V trimmed by 5 bases and J by 5 bases, 8 bases remained unmatched. The CDR3, as DNA: TGCAGTGCTTCGAGCGGGGGGGCGTTTGAGACCCAGTACTTC. Its protein is CSASSGGAFETQYF.

This clonotype was found a few times. CDR3 loop: CASRFGQGGELFF. The CDR3 DNA sequence: TGTGCCAGCAGATTCGGACAGGGCGGGGAGCTGTTTTTT. V gene TRBV27 combines with J gene TRBJ2-2; the match to TRBD1 covers 8 bases. With 6 bases clipped from V and 7 bases from J, the junction kept 4 bases outside the gene matches. The CDR3 is made up of 13 amino acids. Germline loops: CDR1 MNHEY, CDR2 SMNVEV (reference sequence).

A single count supports this clonotype. The chain carries TRBV5-6 and TRBJ1-1; no reliable D call. Germline V gene data show CDR1 as SGHDT and CDR2 as YYEEEE. Deletions cut 3 bases from V and 0 bases from J, with 9 bases between. This CDR3 region has 14 residues. CDR3 nucleotide sequence: TGTGCCAGCAGCTGGGGAGGATTGAACACTGAAGCTTTCTTT. It translates to CASSWGGLNTEAFF.